The next 26 T cell receptor beta chains were all read from a single sample in a study of blood T cell repertoires in COVID-19. Sequencing was performed with immunoSEQ multiplex PCR; in TCRdb, only in-frame clones are kept and a portion is missing. Found here are about 170,000 clones, more than 65% of them singletons; the top ten hold about a tenth. The specimen sequenced was peripheral blood. The receptors were gathered from a man between 70 and 80 years old with active or convalescent COVID-19.

V usage is TRBV3-1 (or the pseudogene TRBV3-2) and J usage is TRBJ2-5, with 7 bases matching TRBD2. The CDR3 extends over 15 amino acids. V lost 4 bases and J lost 1; bases outside the gene matches: 6. Per germline, CDR1 LGHDT and CDR2 YNNKEL (reference sequence). CDR3 in amino acids: CASSPQGLVQETQYF. CDR3 nucleotides: TGTGCCAGCAGCCCCCAAGGACTAGTCCAAGAGACCCAGTACTTC.

This chain connects TRBV2 to TRBJ2-3; 8 bases fit TRBD2. V gave up 10 bases and J gave up 4 bases; unmatched junction bases: 13. The germline V gene has CDR1 SNHLY and CDR2 FYNNEI. The CDR3 loop spans 15 amino acids. The CDR3 spells CATSSRRGAADTQYF. The CDR3, as DNA: TGTGCCACTTCGTCGAGGCGGGGGGCCGCAGATACGCAGTATTTT.

The chain has TRBV2 and TRBJ1-1; D not resolved. V was trimmed by 0 bases and J by 7 bases, leaving 3 bases between them. This CDR3 region has 11 residues. Germline CDR1 reads SNHLY; CDR2 reads FYNNEI. This CDR3 reads CASSEAGEAFF. DNA of the CDR3: TGTGCCAGCAGTGAAGCCGGTGAAGCTTTCTTT.

This sequence joins TRBV4-3 and TRBJ1-4; 8 positions agree with TRBD1. The germline V gene encodes CDR1 LGHNA and CDR2 YSLEER. J was trimmed by 4 bases and V by 0 bases; bases with no gene match: 13. The CDR3 runs 19 residues. CDR3 DNA sequence: TGCGCCAGCAGCCAAGATCCGGCAGGGGGCGAAGGAGGTAATGAAAAACTGTTTTTT. As protein: CASSQDPAGGEGGNEKLFF.

The chain couples TRBV27 to TRBJ1-2; 10 bases agree with TRBD1. This CDR3 comprises 14 residues. Germline loops: CDR1 MNHEY, CDR2 SMNVEV (reference sequence). The junction had 9 bases not matched to a gene; V was cut back by 6 bases and J by 8 bases. The CDR3 region has the DNA TGTGCCAGCAGCCACGGGACAGGGGAACAGGGCTACACCTTC. Translation: CASSHGTGEQGYTF.

The chain couples TRBV11-2 to TRBJ2-3; TRBD2 matches 7 bases. V was pared by 5 bases and J by 0 bases, with 5 bases of the junction left unmatched. The CDR3 length is 15 residues. The germline V gene encodes CDR1 SGHAT and CDR2 FQNNGV. As DNA, the CDR3 is TGTGCCAGCAGCCTAGCGGTTACTAGCACAGATACGCAGTATTTT. Translation gives CASSLAVTSTDTQYF.

This chain joins TRBV15 and TRBJ2-5; 8 bases map to TRBD2. The CDR3 consists of 16 residues. CDR1 LNHNV and CDR2 YYDKDF come from the germline V gene (reference sequence). The trim removed 1 base at V and 5 bases at J, leaving 9 bases unmatched. The CDR3 DNA follows: TGTGCCACCAGCAGAGTCGGGGGGGCGCAGGGGGAGACCCAGTACTTC. Its protein is CATSRVGGAQGETQYF.

This clone occurred once. The chain is built from TRBV9 and TRBJ1-6; D gene uncertain. CDR1 is SGDLS and CDR2 is YYNGEE in the germline V gene. This CDR3 comprises 15 residues. V was cut by 6 bases and J by 7 bases, with 17 bases left in between. The DNA of the CDR3 is TGTGCCAGCACCCCTAGCGGGAATGTGAATTCACCCCTCCACTTT. Protein product: CASTPSGNVNSPLHF.

The chain carries TRBV18 and TRBJ1-1; D unresolved. Between the trimmed V and J ends, which lost 2 bases and 7 bases, there was a span of 11 bases. This CDR3 spans 13 amino acids. Germline CDR1 KGHSH, CDR2 LQKENI. In nucleotides, the CDR3 is TGTGCCAGCTCACCAGGGCTGTCTTTTGAAGCTTTCTTT. Translation gives CASSPGLSFEAFF.

The gene calls are TRBV27 and TRBJ1-6; a possible D gene is TRBD1 (6 bases). This CDR3 contains 15 residues. V dropped 3 bases and J dropped 6 bases, with 12 bases sitting between them. Germline V gene lookup returns CDR1 MNHEY and CDR2 SMNVEV (reference sequence). CDR3 amino acids: CASSLGGQGNSPLHF. CDR3 in DNA: TGTGCCAGCAGTTTGGGGGGGCAGGGTAATTCACCCCTCCACTTT.

The rearrangement uses TRBV7-2 and TRBJ2-1; TRBD1 aligns across 10 bases. The CDR3 runs to 16 residues. J gave up 10 bases and V 6 bases, and 15 bases lay outside the gene matches. Germline V lookup: CDR1 SGHTA, CDR2 FQGNSA. CDR3 loop: CASRTTGTGATGEQFF. DNA for the CDR3: TGTGCCAGCAGGACAACCGGGACAGGGGCGACGGGAGAGCAGTTCTTC.

The chain couples TRBV4-3 to TRBJ1-2; D is ambiguous. The CDR3 has 15 amino acids. The V and J ends lost 0 bases and 4 bases respectively, with 12 bases between them. CDR1 is LGHNA and CDR2 is YSLEER in the germline V gene. CDR3: CASSQDRAGIYGYTF. As DNA, the CDR3 is TGCGCCAGCAGCCAAGATCGGGCGGGGATCTATGGCTACACCTTC.

The chain uses TRBV30 and TRBJ1-1; D gene uncertain. The germline CDR1 and CDR2 sequences are GTSNPN and SVGIG (reference sequence). Trimming took off 1 base at V and 3 bases at J, with 6 bases between the two ends. This CDR3 region has 12 residues. The CDR3 region has the DNA TGTGCCTGGAGTGCGGGGTACACTGAAGCTTTCTTT. Residues: CAWSAGYTEAFF.

The genes are TRBV27 and TRBJ2-3; 8 bases line up with TRBD2. V lost 1 base, J lost 5 bases, and 11 bases stayed unmatched. Germline CDR1 is MNHEY and CDR2 is SMNVEV (reference sequence). This CDR3 has 17 amino acids. The CDR3 bases are TGTGCCAGCAGTTTATTCTCACACCGCGGGGGGCGAGATACGCAGTATTTT. Translation gives CASSLFSHRGGRDTQYF.

The V call is TRBV28, the J call TRBJ2-7; D not resolved. From germline, CDR1 is MDHEN and CDR2 SYDVKM. CDR3 length equals 12 residues. V lost 5 bases, J lost 7 bases, and 12 bases lay in between. CDR3 bases: TGTGCCAGCAGTCCTACCCCCGGGGAGCAGTACTTC. It encodes CASSPTPGEQYF.

V usage is TRBV5-8 and J usage is TRBJ1-3, with D possibly matching TRBD1 (6 bases). CDR1 is SGHTS and CDR2 is YDEGEE in the germline V gene. The CDR3 is made up of 16 amino acids. Between the trimmed V and J ends, which lost 4 bases and 2 bases, there was a span of 16 bases. The CDR3 region has the DNA TGTGCCAGCAGCACGACAAGCAGGGGCCCTGGAAACACCATATATTTT. This codes for CASSTTSRGPGNTIYF.

The V gene is TRBV7-2, the J gene TRBJ2-5; the D gene is possibly TRBD1 (6 bases). The CDR3 is made up of 14 amino acids. V shed 3 bases and J shed 0 bases, with 8 bases lying between them. Germline lookup yields CDR1 SGHTA and CDR2 FQGNSA. CDR3 in DNA: TGTGCCAGCAGCTTGGGACACCACCAAGAGACCCAGTACTTC. Protein product: CASSLGHHQETQYF.

This clone was seen only a few times. The CDR3 loop is CASSLPTGMNTEAFF. As DNA, the CDR3 is TGCGCCAGCAGTCTCCCTACAGGGATGAACACTGAAGCTTTCTTT. The gene calls are TRBV4-1 and TRBJ1-1, with D perhaps matching TRBD1 (6 bases). CDR3 length: 15 residues. CDR1 and CDR2 from the germline V gene are MGHRA and YSYEKL. V shed 6 bases and J shed 0 bases, with 14 bases lying between them.

The V gene is TRBV27, the J gene TRBJ1-5; the match to TRBD1 covers 8 bases. The CDR3 runs to 15 residues. Trimming removed 6 bases from V and 5 bases from J; junction bases left unmatched: 9. Germline V gives CDR1 MNHEY, CDR2 SMNVEV (reference sequence). CDR3 in DNA: TGTGCCAGCAGAAGGACAGGGAGTGAGTATCAGCCCCAGCATTTT. It yields the protein CASRRTGSEYQPQHF.

CDR3: CASSQGGLNTEAFF. The CDR3 DNA sequence: TGTGCCAGCAGCCAAGGGGGTCTGAACACTGAAGCTTTCTTT. The V gene is TRBV9, the J gene TRBJ1-1; D perhaps matches TRBD1 (6 bases). V lost 4 bases and J lost 0, with 10 bases in between. The CDR3 is made up of 14 amino acids. Germline CDR1 reads SGDLS; CDR2 reads YYNGEE.

The chain combines TRBV19 with TRBJ1-1, with D tentatively TRBD1 (5 bases). The germline gives CDR1 LNHDA, CDR2 SQIVND (reference sequence). This CDR3 region has 12 residues. Trimming shortened V by 5 bases and J by 5 bases, and 9 bases separated the two germline ends. CDR3: CASSPRATEAFF. The CDR3 bases are TGTGCCAGTAGTCCCAGGGCGACTGAAGCTTTCTTT. Full variable domain (rest looked up from reference TRBV19 and TRBJ1-1): DGGITQSPKYLFRKEGQNVTLSCEQNLNHDAMYWYRQDPGQGLRLIYYSQIVNDFQKGDIAEGYSVSREKKESFPLTVTSAQKNPTAFYLCASSPRATEAFFGQGTRLTVV.

The chain employs TRBV24-1 and TRBJ2-1; possible D gene TRBD1, 7 bases. Trimming stripped 4 bases from V and 7 bases from J, with 19 bases between. There are 16 residues in the CDR3. Germline loops: CDR1 KGHDR, CDR2 SFDVKD. The CDR3 is CATSEFDRDGGNEQFF. CDR3 in DNA: TGTGCCACCAGTGAGTTCGACAGGGATGGGGGGAATGAGCAGTTCTTC.

The chain employs TRBV6-5 and TRBJ2-5; 7 positions match TRBD2. The CDR3 extends over 13 amino acids. J lost 7 bases, V lost 6 bases, and 8 bases had no gene match. CDR1 is MNHEY and CDR2 is SVGAGI in the germline V gene. CDR3 nucleotides: TGTGCCAGCAGCCGCCGGGAGGTAGGGACCCAGTACTTC. Protein sequence: CASSRREVGTQYF.

The chain uses TRBV7-9 and TRBJ2-1, with 9 bases aligning to TRBD2. Trimming cost V 5 bases and J 5 bases; bases outside gene matches: 7. The germline V gene encodes CDR1 SEHNR and CDR2 FQNEAQ (reference sequence). CDR3 length: 15 residues. The CDR3 sequence: CASSLLGGGDNEQFF. CDR3 in DNA: TGTGCCAGCAGCCTTCTGGGCGGGGGGGACAATGAGCAGTTCTTC.

The genes are TRBV12-5 and TRBJ1-1; D call uncertain. The CDR3 sequence is 18 residues long. Trimming pared 4 bases from V and 4 bases from J, leaving 25 bases between. Germline lookup yields CDR1 LGHNT and CDR2 FRNRAP. CDR3 sequence: CASGWPESGIRGSTEAFF. The CDR3 coding sequence is TGTGCTAGTGGTTGGCCCGAATCCGGGATCCGGGGAAGCACTGAAGCTTTCTTT. Together with reference TRBV12-5 and TRBJ1-1, the CDR3 gives the full variable domain: DARVTQTPRHKVTEMGQEVTMRCQPILGHNTVFWYRQTMMQGLELLAYFRNRAPLDDSGMPKDRFSAEMPDATLATLKIQPSEPRDSAVYFCASGWPESGIRGSTEAFFGQGTRLTVV.

The chain employs TRBV7-2 and TRBJ2-5; 8 bases fit TRBD2. Germline V lookup: CDR1 SGHTA, CDR2 FQGNSA. This CDR3 has 15 residues. V lost 4 bases and J lost 5; bases outside the gene matches: 9. CDR3 amino acids: CASSSRGGRGETQYF. The CDR3 nucleotides read TGTGCCAGCAGCTCACGGGGGGGGAGAGGCGAGACCCAGTACTTC.